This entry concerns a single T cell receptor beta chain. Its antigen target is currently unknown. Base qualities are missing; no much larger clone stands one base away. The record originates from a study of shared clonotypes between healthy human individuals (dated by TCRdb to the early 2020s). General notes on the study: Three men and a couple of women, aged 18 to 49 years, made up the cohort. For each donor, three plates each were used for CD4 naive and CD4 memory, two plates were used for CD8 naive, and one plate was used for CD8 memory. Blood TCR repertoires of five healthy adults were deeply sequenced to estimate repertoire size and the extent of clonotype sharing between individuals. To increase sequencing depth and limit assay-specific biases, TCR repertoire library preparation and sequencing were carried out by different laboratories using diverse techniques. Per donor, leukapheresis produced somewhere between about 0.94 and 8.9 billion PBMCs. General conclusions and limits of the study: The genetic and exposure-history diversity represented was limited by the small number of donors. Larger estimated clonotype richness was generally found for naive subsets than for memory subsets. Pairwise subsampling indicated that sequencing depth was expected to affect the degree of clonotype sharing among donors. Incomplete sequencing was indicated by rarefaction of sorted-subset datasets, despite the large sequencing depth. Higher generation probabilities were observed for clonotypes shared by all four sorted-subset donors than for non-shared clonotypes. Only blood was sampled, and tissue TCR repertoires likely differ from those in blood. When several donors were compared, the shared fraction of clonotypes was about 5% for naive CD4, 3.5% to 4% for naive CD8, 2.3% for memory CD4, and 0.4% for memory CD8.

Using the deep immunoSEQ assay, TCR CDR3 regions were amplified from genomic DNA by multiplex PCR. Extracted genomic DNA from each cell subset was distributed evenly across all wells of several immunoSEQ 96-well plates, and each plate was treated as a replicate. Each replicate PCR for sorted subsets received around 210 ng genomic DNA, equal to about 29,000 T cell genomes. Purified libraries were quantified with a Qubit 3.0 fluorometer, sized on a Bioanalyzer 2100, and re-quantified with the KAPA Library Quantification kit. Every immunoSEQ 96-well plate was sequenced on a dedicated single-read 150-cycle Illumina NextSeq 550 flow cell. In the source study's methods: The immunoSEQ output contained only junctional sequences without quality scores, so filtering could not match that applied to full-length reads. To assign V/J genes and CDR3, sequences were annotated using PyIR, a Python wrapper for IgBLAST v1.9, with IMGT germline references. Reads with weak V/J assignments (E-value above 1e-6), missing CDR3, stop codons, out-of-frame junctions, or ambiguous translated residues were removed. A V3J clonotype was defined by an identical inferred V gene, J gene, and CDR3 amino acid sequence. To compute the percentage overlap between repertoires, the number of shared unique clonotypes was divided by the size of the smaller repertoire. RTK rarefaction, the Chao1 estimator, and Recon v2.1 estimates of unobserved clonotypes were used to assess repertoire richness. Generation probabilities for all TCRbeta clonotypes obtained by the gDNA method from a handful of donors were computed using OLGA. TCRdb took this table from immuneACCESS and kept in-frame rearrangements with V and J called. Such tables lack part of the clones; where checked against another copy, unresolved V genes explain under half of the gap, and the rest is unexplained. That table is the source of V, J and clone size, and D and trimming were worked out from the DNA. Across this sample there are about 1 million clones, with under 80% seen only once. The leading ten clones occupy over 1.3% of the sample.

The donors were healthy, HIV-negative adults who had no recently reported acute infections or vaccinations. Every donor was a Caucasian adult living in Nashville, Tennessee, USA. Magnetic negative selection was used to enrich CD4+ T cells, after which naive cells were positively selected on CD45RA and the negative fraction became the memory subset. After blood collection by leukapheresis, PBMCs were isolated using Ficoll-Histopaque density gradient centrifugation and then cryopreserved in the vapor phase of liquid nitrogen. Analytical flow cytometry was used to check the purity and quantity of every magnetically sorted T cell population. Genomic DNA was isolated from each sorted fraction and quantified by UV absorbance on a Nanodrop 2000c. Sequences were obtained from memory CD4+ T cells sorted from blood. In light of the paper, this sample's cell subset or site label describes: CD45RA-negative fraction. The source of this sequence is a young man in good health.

The nucleotide sequence reads as follows: TGCGCCAGCAGCTTGCAGAAATGGGACAGGGTATCCTACGAGCAGTACTTC. Translation gives CASSLQKWDRVSYEQYF. The chain was built from TRBV5-1 and TRBJ2-7; the central 9 bases match TRBD1. The V end gives up 1 base and the J end 1 base, leaving 9 bases in the junction not matched to a gene. CDR1 is given as SGHRS and CDR2 as YFSETQ, both from the germline V gene. The CDR3 goes from the cysteine to the phenylalanine over 17 residues. Only the CDR3 region is kept as DNA, spanning 51 bases read in frame from base 1.